This passage covers 3 T cell receptor beta chains from one sample sequenced in a study of shared clonotypes between healthy human individuals. Naive CD8 cells, CD45RO-negative and positively selected for CCR7, excluded terminally differentiated effector memory CD45RA+ cells. This table comes from immunoSEQ multiplex PCR, and its TCRdb copy is limited to in-frame clones, with some not included. This sample yields fewer than 850,000 clones, of which approximately 96% are seen a single time; less than 0.25% belongs to the top ten. The specimen was naive CD8+ T cells sorted from blood. The receptors were sampled from a man aged 25-40 years in good health.

This chain links TRBV5-1 with TRBJ2-5; 10 positions agree with TRBD1. The CDR3 is 17 residues long. Germline CDR1 reads SGHRS; CDR2 reads YFSETQ. With V trimmed by 1 base and J by 5 bases, 11 bases remained unmatched. Here the CDR3 DNA reads TGCGCCAGCAGCTTGTTGGGACAGGGGCGCCTCTGGGAGACCCAGTACTTC. As protein: CASSLLGQGRLWETQYF.

The CDR3 sequence: CASSYAAQNYGYTF. CDR3 nucleotides: TGTGCCAGCAGTTATGCAGCGCAGAACTATGGCTACACCTTC. The chain recombines TRBV6-6 with TRBJ1-2; D unresolved. The germline CDR1 and CDR2 sequences are MNHNY and SVGAGI (reference sequence). The CDR3 covers 14 residues. V lost 3 bases and J 2 bases, leaving 10 bases between the germline ends.

The rearrangement joins TRBV27 to TRBJ2-7; the D is unclear. Germline V gene sequence: CDR1 MNHEY, CDR2 SMNVEV (reference sequence). This CDR3 region has 13 residues. Trimming shortened V by 2 bases and J by 3 bases, and 8 bases separated the two germline ends. CDR3 amino acids: CASSLKIHYEQYF. CDR3 sequence (DNA): TGTGCCAGCAGTTTAAAGATTCACTACGAGCAGTACTTC.